This T cell receptor (beta chain) was sequenced for a study of T cell clonality in common variable immunodeficiency. CVID and control samples used equivalent genomic DNA input. This table comes from immunoSEQ multiplex PCR, and its TCRdb copy is limited to in-frame clones, with some not included. The data show about 34,000 clones, none appearing only once, with about 0.86% held by the ten largest. This clone was counted many times. Its antigen is not identified. The read ends 3 residues early relative to the CDR3; the germline J gene fills the gap. Germline assignment: CDR1 SNHLY and CDR2 FYNNEI. J gave up 5 bases and V 5 bases, and 8 bases lay outside the gene matches. CDR3 length: 14 amino acids. The study, taken as a whole, reports: CVID subjects had higher TCRbeta clonality than healthy controls, most marked in about a third.

Source material: peripheral blood mononuclear cells. The origin of this receptor is a person aged 18 to 75 in good health. The rearrangement joins TRBV2 to TRBJ2-7; 8 nucleotides agree with TRBD1. CDR3 residues: CASSTGTGTDEQYF. The CDR3 DNA, read in part, is TGTGCCAGCAGTACCGGGACAGGTACGGACGAG.